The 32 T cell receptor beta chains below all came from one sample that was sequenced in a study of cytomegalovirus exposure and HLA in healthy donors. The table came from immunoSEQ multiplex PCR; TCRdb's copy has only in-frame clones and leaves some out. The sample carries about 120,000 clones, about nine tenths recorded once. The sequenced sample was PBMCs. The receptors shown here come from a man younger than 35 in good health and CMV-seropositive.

The CDR3 DNA is TGCGCCAGCAGCCCTGGACAGGCGGACCCCATGAACACTGAAGCTTTCTTT. Translating gives CASSPGQADPMNTEAFF. The chain has TRBV5-1 and TRBJ1-1; 7 bases are a match to TRBD1. V gave up 4 bases and J gave up 0 bases; unmatched junction bases: 12. Per the germline V gene, CDR1 is SGHRS and CDR2 is YFSETQ. This CDR3 is built from 17 residues.

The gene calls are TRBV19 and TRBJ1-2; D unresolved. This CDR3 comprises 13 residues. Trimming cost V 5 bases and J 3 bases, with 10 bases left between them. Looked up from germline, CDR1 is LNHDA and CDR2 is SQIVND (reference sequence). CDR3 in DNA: TGTGCCAGTAGTCCGGTAGTCTACTATGGCTACACCTTC. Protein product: CASSPVVYYGYTF.

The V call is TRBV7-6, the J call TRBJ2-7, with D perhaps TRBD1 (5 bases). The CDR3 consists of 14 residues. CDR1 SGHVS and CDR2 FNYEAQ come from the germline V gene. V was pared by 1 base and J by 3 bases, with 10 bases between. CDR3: CASSLGGRYYEQYF. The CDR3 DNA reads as TGTGCCAGCAGCTTAGGGGGCAGATACTACGAGCAGTACTTC.

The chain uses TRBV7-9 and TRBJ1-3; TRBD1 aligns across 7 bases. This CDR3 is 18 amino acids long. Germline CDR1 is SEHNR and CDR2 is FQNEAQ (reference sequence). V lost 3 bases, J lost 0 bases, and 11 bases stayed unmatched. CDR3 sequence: CASSFPPRAGGSGNTIYF. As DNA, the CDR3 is TGTGCCAGCAGCTTCCCTCCCCGGGCAGGGGGCTCTGGAAACACCATATATTTT.

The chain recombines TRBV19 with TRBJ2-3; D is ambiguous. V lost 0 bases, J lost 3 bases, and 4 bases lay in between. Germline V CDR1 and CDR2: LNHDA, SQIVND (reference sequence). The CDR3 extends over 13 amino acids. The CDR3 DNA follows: TGTGCCAGTAGTATAGATCGGACAGATACGCAGTATTTT. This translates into CASSIDRTDTQYF. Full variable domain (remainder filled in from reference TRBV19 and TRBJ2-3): DGGITQSPKYLFRKEGQNVTLSCEQNLNHDAMYWYRQDPGQGLRLIYYSQIVNDFQKGDIAEGYSVSREKKESFPLTVTSAQKNPTAFYLCASSIDRTDTQYFGPGTRLTVL.

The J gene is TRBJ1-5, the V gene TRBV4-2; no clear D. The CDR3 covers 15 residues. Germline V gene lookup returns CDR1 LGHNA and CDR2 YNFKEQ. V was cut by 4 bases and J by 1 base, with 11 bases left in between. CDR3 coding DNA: TGTGCCAGCAGCCGCGGACTAGAAAGCAATCAGCCCCAGCATTTT. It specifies CASSRGLESNQPQHF.

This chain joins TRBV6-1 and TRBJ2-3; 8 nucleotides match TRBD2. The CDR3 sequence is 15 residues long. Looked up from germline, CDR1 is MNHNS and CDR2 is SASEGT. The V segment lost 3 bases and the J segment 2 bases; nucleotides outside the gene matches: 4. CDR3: CASSDQAGATDTQYF. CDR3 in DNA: TGTGCCAGCAGTGACCAAGCGGGGGCCACAGATACGCAGTATTTT.

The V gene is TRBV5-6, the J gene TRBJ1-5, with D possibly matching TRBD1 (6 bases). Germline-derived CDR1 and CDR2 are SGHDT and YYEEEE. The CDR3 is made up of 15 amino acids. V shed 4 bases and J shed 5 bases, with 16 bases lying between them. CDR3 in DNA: TGTGCCAGCAGCGCAGAGGGGGGGTCCGATCAGCCCCAGCATTTT. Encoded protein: CASSAEGGSDQPQHF. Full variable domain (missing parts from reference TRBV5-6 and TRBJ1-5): DAGVTQSPTHLIKTRGQQVTLRCSPKSGHDTVSWYQQALGQGPQFIFQYYEEEERQRGNFPDRFSGHQFPNYSSELNVNALLLGDSALYLCASSAEGGSDQPQHFGDGTRLSIL.

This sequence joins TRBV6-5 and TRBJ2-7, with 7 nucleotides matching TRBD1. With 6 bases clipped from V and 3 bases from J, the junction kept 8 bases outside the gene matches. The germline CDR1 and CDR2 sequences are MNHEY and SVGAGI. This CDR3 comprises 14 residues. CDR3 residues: CASRPYRGDYEQYF. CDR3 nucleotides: TGTGCCAGCAGACCGTACAGGGGTGACTACGAGCAGTACTTC.

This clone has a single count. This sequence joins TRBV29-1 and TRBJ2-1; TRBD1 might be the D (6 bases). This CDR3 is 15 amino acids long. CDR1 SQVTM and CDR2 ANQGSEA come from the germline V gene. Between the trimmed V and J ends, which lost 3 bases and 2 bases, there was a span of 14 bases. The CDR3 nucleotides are TGCAGCGTTGACTTTTCGGGACAAACCTACAATGAGCAGTTCTTC. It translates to CSVDFSGQTYNEQFF.

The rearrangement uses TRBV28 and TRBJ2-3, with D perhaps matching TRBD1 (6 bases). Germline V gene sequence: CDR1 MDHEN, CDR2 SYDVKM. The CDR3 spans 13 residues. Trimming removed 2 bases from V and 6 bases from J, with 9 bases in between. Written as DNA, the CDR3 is TGTGCCAGCAGTTTAGCTAGGGGGGATACGCAGTATTTT. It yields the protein CASSLARGDTQYF.

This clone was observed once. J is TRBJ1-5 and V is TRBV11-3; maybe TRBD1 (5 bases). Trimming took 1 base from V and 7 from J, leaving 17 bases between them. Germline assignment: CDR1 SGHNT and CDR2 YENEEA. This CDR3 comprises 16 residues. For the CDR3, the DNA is TGTGCCAGCAGCTTAGGGGTTGGGCAGGGTTTACAGCCCCAGCATTTT. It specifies CASSLGVGQGLQPQHF. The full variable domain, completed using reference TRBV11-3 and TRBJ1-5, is EAGVVQSPRYKIIEKKQPVAFWCNPISGHNTLYWYLQNLGQGPELLIRYENEEAVDDSQLPKDRFSAERLKGVDSTLKIQPAELGDSAVYLCASSLGVGQGLQPQHFGDGTRLSIL.

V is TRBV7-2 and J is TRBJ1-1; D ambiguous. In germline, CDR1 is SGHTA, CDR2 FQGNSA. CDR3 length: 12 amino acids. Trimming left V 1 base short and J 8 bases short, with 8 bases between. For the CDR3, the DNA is TGTGCCAGCAGCTTAGGTGGGCCAGAAGCTTTCTTT. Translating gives CASSLGGPEAFF.

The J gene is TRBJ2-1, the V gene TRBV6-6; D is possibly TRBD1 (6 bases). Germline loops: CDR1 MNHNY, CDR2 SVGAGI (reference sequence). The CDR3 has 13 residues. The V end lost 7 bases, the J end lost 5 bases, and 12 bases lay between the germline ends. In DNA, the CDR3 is TGTGCCAGCACCCGCAGGGGAAACAATGAGCAGTTCTTC. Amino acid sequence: CASTRRGNNEQFF.

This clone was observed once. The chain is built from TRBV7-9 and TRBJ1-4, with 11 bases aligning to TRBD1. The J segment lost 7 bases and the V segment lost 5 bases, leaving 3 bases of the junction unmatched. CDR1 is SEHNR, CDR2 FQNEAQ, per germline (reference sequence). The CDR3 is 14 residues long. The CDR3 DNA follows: TGTGCCAGCAGCCGGACAGGGGGCGGTGAAAAACTGTTTTTT. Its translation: CASSRTGGGEKLFF.

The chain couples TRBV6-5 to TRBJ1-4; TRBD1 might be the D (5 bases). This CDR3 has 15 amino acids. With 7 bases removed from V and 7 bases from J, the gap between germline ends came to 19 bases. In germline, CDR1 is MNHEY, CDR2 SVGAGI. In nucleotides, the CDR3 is TGTGCCAGCACTGTCTCGCAGGGACTAGGTGAAAAACTGTTTTTT. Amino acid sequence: CASTVSQGLGEKLFF.

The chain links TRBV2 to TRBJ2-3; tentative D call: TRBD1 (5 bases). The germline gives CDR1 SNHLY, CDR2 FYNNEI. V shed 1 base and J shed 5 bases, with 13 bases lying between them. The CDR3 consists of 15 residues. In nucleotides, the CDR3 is TGTGCCAGCAGTGAAGGTGGGGCAGGGCAAGATACGCAGTATTTT. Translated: CASSEGGAGQDTQYF.

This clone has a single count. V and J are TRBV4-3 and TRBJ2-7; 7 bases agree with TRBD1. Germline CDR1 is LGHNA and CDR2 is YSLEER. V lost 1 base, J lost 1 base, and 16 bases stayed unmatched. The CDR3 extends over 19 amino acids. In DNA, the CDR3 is TGCGCCAGCAGCCAAGGTCCCCCCGGCAAAGGACAGGCGTCCTACGAGCAGTACTTC. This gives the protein CASSQGPPGKGQASYEQYF.

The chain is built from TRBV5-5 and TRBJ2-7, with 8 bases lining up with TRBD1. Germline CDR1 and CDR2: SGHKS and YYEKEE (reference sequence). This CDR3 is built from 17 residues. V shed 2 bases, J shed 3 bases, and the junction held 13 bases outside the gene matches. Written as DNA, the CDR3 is TGTGCCAGCAGCTTAGCTATAGGGACAGGAGGGGTCTACGAGCAGTACTTC. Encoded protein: CASSLAIGTGGVYEQYF.

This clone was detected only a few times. The chain's CDR3 is CASSAGTSGYNEQFF. CDR3 DNA sequence: TGTGCCAGCAGTGCCGGGACTAGCGGATACAATGAGCAGTTCTTC. The chain employs TRBV6-4 and TRBJ2-1, with 11 bases lining up with TRBD2. Germline CDR1 reads MRHNA; CDR2 reads SNTAGT. This CDR3 has 15 residues. V lost 4 bases to trimming and J lost 4 bases; unmatched junction nucleotides: 3.

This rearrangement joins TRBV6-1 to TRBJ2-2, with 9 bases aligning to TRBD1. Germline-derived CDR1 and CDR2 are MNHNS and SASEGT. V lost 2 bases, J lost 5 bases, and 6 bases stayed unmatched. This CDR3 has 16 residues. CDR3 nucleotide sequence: TGTGCCAGCAGTGAATATATGGGACAGGGTACCGGGGAGCTGTTTTTT. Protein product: CASSEYMGQGTGELFF.

CDR3 residues: CASSYQHSNQPQHF. In DNA, the CDR3 is TGTGCCAGCAGCTACCAACATAGCAATCAGCCCCAGCATTTT. The V and J genes are TRBV12-1 and TRBJ1-5; TRBD1, the table's D call, was not compared with the DNA. TRBV12-1 is described as a pseudogene. This CDR3 has 14 residues.

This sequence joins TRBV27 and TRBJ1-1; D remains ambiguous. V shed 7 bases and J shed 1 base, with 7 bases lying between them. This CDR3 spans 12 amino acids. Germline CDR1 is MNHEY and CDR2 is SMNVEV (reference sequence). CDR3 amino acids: CASKYRNTEAFF. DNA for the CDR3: TGTGCCAGCAAGTACAGGAACACTGAAGCTTTCTTT.

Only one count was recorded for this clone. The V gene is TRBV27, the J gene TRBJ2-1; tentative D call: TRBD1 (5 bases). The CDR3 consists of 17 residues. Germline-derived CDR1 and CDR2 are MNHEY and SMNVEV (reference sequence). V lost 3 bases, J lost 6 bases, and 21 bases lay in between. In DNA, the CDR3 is TGTGCCAGCAGTTTGGTCCCTCTCCAGGGAAACAGCAATGAGCAGTTCTTC. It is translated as CASSLVPLQGNSNEQFF.

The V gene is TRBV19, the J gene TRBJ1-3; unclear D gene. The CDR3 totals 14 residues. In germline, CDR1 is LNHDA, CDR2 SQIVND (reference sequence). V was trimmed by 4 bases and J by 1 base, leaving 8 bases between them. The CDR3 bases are TGTGCCAGTAGTAGAGTTGCATCTGGAAACACCATATATTTT. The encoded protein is CASSRVASGNTIYF.

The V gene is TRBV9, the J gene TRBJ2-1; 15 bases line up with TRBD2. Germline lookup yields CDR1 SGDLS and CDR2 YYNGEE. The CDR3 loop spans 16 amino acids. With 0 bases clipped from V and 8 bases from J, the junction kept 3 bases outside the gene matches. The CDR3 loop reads CASSVGTSGGAHEQFF. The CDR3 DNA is TGTGCCAGCAGCGTAGGGACTAGCGGGGGGGCCCATGAGCAGTTCTTC. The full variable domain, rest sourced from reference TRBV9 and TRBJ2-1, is DSGVTQTPKHLITATGQRVTLRCSPRSGDLSVYWYQQSLDQGLQFLIQYYNGEERAKGNILERFSAQQFPDLHSELNLSSLELGDSALYFCASSVGTSGGAHEQFFGPGTRLTVL.

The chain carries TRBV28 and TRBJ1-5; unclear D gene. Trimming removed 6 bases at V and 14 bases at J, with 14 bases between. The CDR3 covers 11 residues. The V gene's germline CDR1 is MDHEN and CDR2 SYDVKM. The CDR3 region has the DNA TGTGCCAGCAGCCCCGGACTGATAGAGCATTTT. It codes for CASSPGLIEHF.

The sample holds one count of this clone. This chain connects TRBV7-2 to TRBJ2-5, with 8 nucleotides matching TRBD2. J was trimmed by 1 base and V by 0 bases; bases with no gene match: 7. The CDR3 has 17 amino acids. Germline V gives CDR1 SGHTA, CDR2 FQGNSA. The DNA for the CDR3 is TGTGCCAGCAGCTTAGCGCTGGGACTAGGGTCCCAAGAGACCCAGTACTTC. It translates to CASSLALGLGSQETQYF.

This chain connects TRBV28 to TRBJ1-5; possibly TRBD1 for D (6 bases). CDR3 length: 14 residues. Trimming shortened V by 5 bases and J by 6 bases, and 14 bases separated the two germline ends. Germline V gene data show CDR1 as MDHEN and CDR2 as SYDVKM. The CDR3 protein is CASSPGRGGQPQHF. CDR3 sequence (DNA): TGTGCCAGCAGTCCGGGTAGGGGGGGTCAGCCCCAGCATTTT.

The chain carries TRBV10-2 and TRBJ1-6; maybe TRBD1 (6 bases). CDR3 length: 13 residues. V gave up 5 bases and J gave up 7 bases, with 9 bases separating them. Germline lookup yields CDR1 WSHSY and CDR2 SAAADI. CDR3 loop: CASSHRDNSPLHF. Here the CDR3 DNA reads TGCGCCAGCAGTCACAGGGACAATTCACCCCTCCACTTT.

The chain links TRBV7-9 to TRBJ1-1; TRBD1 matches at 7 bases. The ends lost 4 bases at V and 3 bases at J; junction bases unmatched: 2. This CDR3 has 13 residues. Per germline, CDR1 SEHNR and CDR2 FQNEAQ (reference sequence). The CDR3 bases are TGTGCCAGCAGCTCCGGACAGGACACTGAAGCTTTCTTT. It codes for CASSSGQDTEAFF.

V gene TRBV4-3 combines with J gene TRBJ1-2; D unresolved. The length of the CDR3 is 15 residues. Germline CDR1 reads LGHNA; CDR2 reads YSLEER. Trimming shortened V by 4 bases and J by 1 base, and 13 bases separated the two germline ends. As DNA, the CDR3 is TGCGCCAGCAGCCCTACCGGGTTCGATAACTATGGCTACACCTTC. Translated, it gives CASSPTGFDNYGYTF.